This TCR beta chain was sequenced in a study of blood T cell repertoires in COVID-19. Method: immunoSEQ multiplex PCR; TCRdb's copy keeps in-frame clones and lacks some. The profile shows about 180,000 clones, roughly 85% of them singletons. CDR1 and CDR2 from the germline V gene are SGHTA and FQGTGA. The CDR3 spans 16 residues. With 5 bases clipped from V and 5 bases from J, the junction kept 12 bases outside the gene matches. The TCR comes from a man aged 50 to 59 with active or convalescent COVID-19. J is TRBJ2-1 and V is TRBV7-3; TRBD1 agrees at 7 bases. Sequencing was performed on peripheral blood. The DNA of the CDR3 is TGTGCCAGCAGCCCATATTCTCCGACAGGGCACAATGAGCAGTTCTTC. Encoded protein: CASSPYSPTGHNEQFF.